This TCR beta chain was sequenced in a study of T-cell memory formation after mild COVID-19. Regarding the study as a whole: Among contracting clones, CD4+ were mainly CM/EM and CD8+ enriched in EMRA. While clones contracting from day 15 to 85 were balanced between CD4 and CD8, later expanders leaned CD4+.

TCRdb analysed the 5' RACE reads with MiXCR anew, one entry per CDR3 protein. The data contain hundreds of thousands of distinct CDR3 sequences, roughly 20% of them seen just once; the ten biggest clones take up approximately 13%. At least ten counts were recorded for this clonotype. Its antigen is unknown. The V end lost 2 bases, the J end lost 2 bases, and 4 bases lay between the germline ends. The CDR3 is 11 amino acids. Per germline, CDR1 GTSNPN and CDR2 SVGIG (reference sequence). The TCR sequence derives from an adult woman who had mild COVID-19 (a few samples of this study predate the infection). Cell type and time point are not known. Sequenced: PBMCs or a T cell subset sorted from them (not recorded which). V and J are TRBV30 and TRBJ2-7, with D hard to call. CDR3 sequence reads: CAWSQAYEQYF. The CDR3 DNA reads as TGTGCCTGGAGTCAGGCCTACGAGCAGTACTTC.